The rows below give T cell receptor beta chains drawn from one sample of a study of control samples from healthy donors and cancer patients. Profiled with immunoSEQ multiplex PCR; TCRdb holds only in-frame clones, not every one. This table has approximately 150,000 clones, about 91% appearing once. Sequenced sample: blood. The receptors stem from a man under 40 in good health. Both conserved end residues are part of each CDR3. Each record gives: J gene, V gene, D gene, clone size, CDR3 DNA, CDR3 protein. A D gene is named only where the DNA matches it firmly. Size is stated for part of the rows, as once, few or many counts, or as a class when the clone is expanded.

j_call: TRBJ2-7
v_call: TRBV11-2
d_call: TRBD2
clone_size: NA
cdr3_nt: TGTGCCAGCAGCTTAGATAAGCGGGGGCTATACGAGCAGTACTTC
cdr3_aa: CASSLDKRGLYEQYF

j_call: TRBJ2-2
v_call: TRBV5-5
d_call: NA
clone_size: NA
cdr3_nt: TGTGCCAGCAGCCCCAGGGACGCCCGCGGGGAGCTGTTTTTT
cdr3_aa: CASSPRDARGELFF

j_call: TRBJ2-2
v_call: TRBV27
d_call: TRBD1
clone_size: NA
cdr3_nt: TGTGCCAGCCAACAGGGGGCTAGCACCGGGGAGCTGTTTTTT
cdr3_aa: CASQQGASTGELFF

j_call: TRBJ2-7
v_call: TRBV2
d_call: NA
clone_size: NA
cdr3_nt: TGTGCCAGCAGTGAACTCGGGCAGGAAGCCTACGAGCAGTACTTC
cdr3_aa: CASSELGQEAYEQYF

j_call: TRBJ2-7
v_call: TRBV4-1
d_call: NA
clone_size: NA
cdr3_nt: TGCGCCAGCAGCCAAGTCGGCAGGGGATCGGACGAGCAGTACTTC
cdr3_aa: CASSQVGRGSDEQYF

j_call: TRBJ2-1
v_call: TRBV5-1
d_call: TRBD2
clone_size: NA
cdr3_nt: TGCGCCAGCAGCGCCTCCTTCACTAGCGGGGGCTACAATGAGCAGTTCTTC
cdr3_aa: CASSASFTSGGYNEQFF

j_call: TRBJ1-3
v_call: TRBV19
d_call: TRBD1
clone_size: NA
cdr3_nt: TGTGCCAGTAGTTGGGGACAGCAGTCCTCTGGAAACACCATATATTTT
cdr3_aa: CASSWGQQSSGNTIYF

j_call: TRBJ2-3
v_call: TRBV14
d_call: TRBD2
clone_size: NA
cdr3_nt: TGTGCCAGCAGCCAAACGAGCGGGGTGCTCACAGATACGCAGTATTTT
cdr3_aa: CASSQTSGVLTDTQYF

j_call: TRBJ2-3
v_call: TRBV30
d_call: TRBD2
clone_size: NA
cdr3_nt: TGTGCCTGGAGTCTGGTCGGGGGGGCCTCAGATACGCAGTATTTT
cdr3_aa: CAWSLVGGASDTQYF

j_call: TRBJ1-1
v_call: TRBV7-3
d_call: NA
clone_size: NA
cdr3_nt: TGTGCCAGCAGCTTAATGGGCAGGGGTAACACTGAAGCTTTCTTT
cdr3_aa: CASSLMGRGNTEAFF

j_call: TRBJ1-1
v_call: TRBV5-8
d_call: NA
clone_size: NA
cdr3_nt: TGTGCCAGCAGCGCCGGGACTGCGGATATGAACACTGAAGCTTTCTTT
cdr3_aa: CASSAGTADMNTEAFF

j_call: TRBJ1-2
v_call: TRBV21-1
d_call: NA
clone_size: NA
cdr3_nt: TGTGCCCGCCCCCCAGACAGGTGGGATGGCTACACCTTC
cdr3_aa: CARPPDRWDGYTF

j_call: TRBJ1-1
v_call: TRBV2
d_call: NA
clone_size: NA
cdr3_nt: TGTGCCAGCAGTGAACCTCAAGGGATGAACACTGAAGCTTTCTTT
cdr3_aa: CASSEPQGMNTEAFF

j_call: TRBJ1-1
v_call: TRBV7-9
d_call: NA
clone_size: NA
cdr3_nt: TGTGCCAGCAGCCCGGCCGGGCCCCAGGCTGAAGCTTTCTTT
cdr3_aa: CASSPAGPQAEAFF

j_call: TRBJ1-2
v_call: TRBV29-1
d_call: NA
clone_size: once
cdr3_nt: TGCAGCGTCCCTGAGACAGCTAACTATGGCTACACCTTC
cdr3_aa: CSVPETANYGYTF

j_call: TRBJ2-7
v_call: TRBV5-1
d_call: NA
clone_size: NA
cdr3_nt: TGCGCCAGCAGCTACACACAGGGTTACGAGCAGTACTTC
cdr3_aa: CASSYTQGYEQYF

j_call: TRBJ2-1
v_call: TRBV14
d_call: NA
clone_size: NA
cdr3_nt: TGTGCCAGCAGCCCCCTCCTTAGTCGTGGCAATGAGCAGTTCTTC
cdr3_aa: CASSPLLSRGNEQFF

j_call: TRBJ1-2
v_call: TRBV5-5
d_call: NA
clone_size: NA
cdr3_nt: TGTGCCAGCAGCATGACACCTTCTTACTATGGCTACACCTTC
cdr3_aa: CASSMTPSYYGYTF

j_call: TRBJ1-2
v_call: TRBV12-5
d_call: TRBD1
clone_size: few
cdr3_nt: TGTGCTAGTGGTTTTGGTCAGGGGGGAACTAACTATGGCTACACCTTC
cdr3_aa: CASGFGQGGTNYGYTF

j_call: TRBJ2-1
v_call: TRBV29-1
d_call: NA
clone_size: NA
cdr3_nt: TGCAGCGTTGCTCGGGGTATCAATGAGCAGTTCTTC
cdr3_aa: CSVARGINEQFF

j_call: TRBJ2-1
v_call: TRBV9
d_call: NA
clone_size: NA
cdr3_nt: TGTGCCAGCAGCGTACCCCCAACGAGCTCCTACAATGAGCAGTTCTTC
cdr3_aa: CASSVPPTSSYNEQFF

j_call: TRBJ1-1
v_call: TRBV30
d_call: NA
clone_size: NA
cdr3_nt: TGTGCCTGGAGTAGGCAGGGCTACACTGAAGCTTTCTTT
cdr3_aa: CAWSRQGYTEAFF

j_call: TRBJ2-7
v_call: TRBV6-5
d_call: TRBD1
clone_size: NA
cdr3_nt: TGTGCCAGCAGCGATAGACAGGGAGTAAACTACGAGCAGTACTTC
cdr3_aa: CASSDRQGVNYEQYF

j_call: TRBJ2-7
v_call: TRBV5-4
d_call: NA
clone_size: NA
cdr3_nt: TGTGCCAGCAGCCCCATCCTACAGCCGCGCGAGCAGTACTTC
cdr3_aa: CASSPILQPREQYF

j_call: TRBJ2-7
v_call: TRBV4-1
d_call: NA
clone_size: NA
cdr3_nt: TGCGCCAGCAGCCAAGATCTCGCGGGCCTACGCTCCTACGAGCAGTACTTC
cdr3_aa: CASSQDLAGLRSYEQYF

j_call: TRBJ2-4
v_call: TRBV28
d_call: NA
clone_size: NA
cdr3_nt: TGTGCCAGCAGTTTGGAGGGCCCCTTAACGACCCGAACCAAAAACATTCAGTACTTC
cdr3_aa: CASSLEGPLTTRTKNIQYF

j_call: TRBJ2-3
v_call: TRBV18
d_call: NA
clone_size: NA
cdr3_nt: TGTGCCAGCTCAAAAGCATGGGGGGCTTTCACAGATACGCAGTATTTT
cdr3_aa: CASSKAWGAFTDTQYF

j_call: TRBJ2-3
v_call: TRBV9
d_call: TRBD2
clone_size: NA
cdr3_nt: TGTGCCAGCAGCCCCGGTGGTGCTAGCGGGGGAGGTATAGATACGCAGTATTTT
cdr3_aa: CASSPGGASGGGIDTQYF

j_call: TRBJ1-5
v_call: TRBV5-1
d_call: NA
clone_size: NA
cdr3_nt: TGCGCCAGCAGACAGAATAGCAATCAGCCCCAGCATTTT
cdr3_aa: CASRQNSNQPQHF

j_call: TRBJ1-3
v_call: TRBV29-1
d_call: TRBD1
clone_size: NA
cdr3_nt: TGCAGCTCCCGTGGGGACAGGGGTGGAAACACCATATATTTT
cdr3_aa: CSSRGDRGGNTIYF

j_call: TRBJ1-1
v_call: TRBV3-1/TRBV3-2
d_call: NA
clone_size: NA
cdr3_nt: TGTGCCAGCAGCCAAGATCGAGGGGGTGCCGGGAACACTGAAGCTTTCTTT
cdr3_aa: CASSQDRGGAGNTEAFF

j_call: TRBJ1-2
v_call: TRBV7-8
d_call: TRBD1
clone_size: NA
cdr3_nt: TGTGCCAGCAGCCTAAGGCCGGGACAGGGACGATATGGCTACACCTTC
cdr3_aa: CASSLRPGQGRYGYTF

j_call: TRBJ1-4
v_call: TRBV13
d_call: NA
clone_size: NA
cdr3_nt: TGTGCCAGCGACCCTGGGGCAGAACCCGCTGATAAGGAAAAACTGTTTTTT
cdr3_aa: CASDPGAEPADKEKLFF

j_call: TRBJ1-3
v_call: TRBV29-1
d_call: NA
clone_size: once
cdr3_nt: TGCAGCGCTTCAGGCTTTTCTGGAAACACCATATATTTT
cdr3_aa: CSASGFSGNTIYF

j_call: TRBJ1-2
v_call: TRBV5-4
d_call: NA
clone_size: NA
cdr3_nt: TGTGCCAGCAGCTCCGGTGAGACCGACTATGGCTACACCTTC
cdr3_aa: CASSSGETDYGYTF

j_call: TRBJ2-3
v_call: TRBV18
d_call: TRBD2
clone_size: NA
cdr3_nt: TGTGCCAGCTCACCCCTCCGAGCGGGGGGGGCCACTCGGACAGATACGCAGTATTTT
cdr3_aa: CASSPLRAGGATRTDTQYF

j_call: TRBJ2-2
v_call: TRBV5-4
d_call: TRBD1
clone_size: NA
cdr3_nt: TGTGCCAGCAGTTCAGGGGGCAAAAACACCGGGGAGCTGTTTTTT
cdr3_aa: CASSSGGKNTGELFF

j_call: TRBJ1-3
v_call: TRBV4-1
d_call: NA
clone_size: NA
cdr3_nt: TGCGCCAGCAGTCCCGCTCTGGGGGTCGGAAACACCATATATTTT
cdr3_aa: CASSPALGVGNTIYF

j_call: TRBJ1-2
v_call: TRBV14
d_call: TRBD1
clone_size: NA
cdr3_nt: TGTGCCAGCAGCCAAGTTAGGGGGCCCCCTCCATATGGCTACACCTTC
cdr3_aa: CASSQVRGPPPYGYTF

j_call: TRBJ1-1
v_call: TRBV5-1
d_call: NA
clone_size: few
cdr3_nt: TGCGCCAGCAGCCAGGACCAGGGCTACACTGAAGCTTTCTTT
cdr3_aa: CASSQDQGYTEAFF

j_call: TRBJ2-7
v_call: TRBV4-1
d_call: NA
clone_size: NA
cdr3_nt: TGCGCCAGCAGCCAAGACGAGGGTGGGTCCTCCTACGAGCAGTACTTC
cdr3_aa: CASSQDEGGSSYEQYF

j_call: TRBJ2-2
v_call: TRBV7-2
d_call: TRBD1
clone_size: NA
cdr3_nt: TGTGCCAGCAGCTGGGTCCGGGGACAGATAAGCACCGGGGAGCTGTTTTTT
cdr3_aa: CASSWVRGQISTGELFF

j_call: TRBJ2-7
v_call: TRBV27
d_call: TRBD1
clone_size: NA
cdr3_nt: TGTGCCAGCAGTTTGACAGGGATTACCTACGAGCAGTACTTC
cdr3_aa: CASSLTGITYEQYF

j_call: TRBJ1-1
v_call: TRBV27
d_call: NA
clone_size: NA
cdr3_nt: TGTGCCAGCAGTCCATTAGGAAACACTGAAGCTTTCTTT
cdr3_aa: CASSPLGNTEAFF

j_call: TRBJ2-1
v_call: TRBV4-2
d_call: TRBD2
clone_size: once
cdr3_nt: TGTGCCAGCAGCCAAGATCCGTTGGGCGGGAGCCGGGAGCAGTTCTTC
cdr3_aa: CASSQDPLGGSREQFF

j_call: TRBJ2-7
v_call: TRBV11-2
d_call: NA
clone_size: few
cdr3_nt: TGTGCCAGCAGCTTACGGAGCGGACCTTCCTACGAGCAGTACTTC
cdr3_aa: CASSLRSGPSYEQYF